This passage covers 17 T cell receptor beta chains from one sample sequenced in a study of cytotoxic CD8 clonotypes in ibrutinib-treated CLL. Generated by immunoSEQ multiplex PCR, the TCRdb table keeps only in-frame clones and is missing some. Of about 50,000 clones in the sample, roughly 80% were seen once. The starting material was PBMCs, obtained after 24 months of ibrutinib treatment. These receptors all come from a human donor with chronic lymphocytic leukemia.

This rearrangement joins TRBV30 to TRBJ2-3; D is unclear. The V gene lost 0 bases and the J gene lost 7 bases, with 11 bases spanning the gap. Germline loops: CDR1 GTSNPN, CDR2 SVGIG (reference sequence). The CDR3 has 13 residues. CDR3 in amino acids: CAWSVLSEYTQYF. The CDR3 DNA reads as TGTGCCTGGAGTGTACTTAGTGAGTATACGCAGTATTTT.

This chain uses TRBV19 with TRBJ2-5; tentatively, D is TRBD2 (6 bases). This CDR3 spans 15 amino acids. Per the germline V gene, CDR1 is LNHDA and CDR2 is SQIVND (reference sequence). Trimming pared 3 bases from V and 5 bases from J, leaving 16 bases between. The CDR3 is CASSILGREEETQYF. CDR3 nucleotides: TGTGCCAGTAGTATTTTAGGGCGGGAAGAGGAGACCCAGTACTTC.

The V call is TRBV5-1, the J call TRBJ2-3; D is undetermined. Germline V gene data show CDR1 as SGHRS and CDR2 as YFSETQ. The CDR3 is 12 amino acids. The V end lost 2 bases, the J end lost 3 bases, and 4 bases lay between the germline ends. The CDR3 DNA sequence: TGCGCCAGCAGCTTCGGAACAGATACGCAGTATTTT. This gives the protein CASSFGTDTQYF.

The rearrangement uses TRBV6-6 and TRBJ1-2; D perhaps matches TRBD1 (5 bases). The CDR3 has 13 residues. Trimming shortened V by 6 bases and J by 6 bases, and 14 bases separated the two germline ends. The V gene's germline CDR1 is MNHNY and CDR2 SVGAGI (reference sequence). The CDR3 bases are TGTGCCAGCAGACAGGCCTTGGCCGATGGCTACACCTTC. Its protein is CASRQALADGYTF.

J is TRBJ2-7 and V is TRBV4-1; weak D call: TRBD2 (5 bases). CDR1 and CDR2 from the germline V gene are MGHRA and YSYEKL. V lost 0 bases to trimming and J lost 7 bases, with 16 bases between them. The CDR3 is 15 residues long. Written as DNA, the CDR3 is TGCGCCAGCAGCCAAGAGCCGGGAACTCCTCTTGAGCAGTACTTC. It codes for CASSQEPGTPLEQYF.

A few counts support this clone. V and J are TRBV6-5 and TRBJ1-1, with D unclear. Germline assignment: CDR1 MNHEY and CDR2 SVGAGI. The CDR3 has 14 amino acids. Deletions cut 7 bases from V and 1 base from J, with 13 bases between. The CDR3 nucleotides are TGTGCCAGCAAGCCAAGCGTGGCGAACACTGAAGCTTTCTTT. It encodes CASKPSVANTEAFF.

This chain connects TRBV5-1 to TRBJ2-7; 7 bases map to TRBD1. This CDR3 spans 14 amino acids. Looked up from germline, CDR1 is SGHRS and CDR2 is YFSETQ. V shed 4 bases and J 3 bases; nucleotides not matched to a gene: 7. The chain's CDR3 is CASSPEGAGYEQYF. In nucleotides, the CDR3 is TGCGCCAGCAGCCCCGAGGGGGCAGGCTACGAGCAGTACTTC.

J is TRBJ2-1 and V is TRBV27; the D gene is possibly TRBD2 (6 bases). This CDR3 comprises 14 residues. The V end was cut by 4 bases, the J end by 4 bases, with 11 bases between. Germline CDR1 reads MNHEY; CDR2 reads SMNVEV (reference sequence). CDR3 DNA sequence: TGTGCCAGCAGTTACGGGACTTCTTACAATGAGCAGTTCTTC. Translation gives CASSYGTSYNEQFF.

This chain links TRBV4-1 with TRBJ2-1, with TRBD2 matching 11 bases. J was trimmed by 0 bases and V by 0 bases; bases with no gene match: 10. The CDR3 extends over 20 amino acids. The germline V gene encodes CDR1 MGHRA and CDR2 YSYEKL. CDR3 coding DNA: TGCGCCAGCAGCCAAGATCGCCTAGCGGGAGGCCTAAGCTCCTACAATGAGCAGTTCTTC. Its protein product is CASSQDRLAGGLSSYNEQFF.

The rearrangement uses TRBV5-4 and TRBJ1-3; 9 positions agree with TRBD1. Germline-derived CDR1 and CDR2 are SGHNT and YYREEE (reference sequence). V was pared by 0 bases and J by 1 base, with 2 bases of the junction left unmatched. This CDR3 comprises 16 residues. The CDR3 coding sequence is TGTGCCAGCAGCTTGGGGACAGGGGTTTCTGGAAACACCATATATTTT. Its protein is CASSLGTGVSGNTIYF.

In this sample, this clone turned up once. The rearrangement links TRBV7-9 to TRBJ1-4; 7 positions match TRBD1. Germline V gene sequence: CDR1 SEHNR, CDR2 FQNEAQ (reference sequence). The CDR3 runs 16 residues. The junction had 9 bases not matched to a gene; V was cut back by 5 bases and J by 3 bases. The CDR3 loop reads CASSDRETGANEKLFF. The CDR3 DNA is TGTGCCAGCAGCGACAGGGAGACCGGGGCTAATGAAAAACTGTTTTTT.

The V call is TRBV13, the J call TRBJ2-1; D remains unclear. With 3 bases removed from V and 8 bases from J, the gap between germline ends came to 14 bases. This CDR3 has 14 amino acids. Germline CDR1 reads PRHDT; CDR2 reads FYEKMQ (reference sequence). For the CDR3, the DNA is TGTGCCAGCAGCTTTTATAACAGTATTCATGAGCAGTTCTTC. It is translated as CASSFYNSIHEQFF.

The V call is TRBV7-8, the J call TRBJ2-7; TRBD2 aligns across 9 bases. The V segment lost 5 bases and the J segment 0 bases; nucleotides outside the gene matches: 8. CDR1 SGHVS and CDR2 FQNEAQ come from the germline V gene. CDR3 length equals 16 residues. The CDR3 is CASSPSLAGSSYEQYF. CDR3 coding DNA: TGTGCCAGCAGCCCATCACTAGCGGGCAGCTCCTACGAGCAGTACTTC. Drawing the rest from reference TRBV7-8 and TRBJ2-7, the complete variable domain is GAGVSQSPRYKVAKRGQDVALRCDPISGHVSLFWYQQALGQGPEFLTYFQNEAQLDKSGLPSDRFFAERPEGSVSTLKIQRTQQEDSAVYLCASSPSLAGSSYEQYFGPGTRLTVT.

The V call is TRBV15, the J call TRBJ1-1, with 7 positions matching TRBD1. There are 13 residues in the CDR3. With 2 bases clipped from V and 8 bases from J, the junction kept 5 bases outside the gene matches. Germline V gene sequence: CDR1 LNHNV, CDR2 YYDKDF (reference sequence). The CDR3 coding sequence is TGTGCCACCAGCAGATTACAGGGGTCGGAAGCTTTCTTT. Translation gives CATSRLQGSEAFF.

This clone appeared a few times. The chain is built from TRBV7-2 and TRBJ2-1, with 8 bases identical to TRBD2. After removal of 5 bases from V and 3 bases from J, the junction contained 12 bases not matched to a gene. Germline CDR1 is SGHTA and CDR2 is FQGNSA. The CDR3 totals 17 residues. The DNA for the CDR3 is TGTGCCAGCAGCCCCCTTCATTTAGCGGGAAACTACAATGAGCAGTTCTTC. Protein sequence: CASSPLHLAGNYNEQFF.

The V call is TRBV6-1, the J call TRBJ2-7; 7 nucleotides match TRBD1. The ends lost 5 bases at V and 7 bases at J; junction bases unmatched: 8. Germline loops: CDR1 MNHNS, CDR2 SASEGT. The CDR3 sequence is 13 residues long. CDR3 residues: CASSHRGSMEQYF. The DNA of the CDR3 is TGTGCCAGCAGTCACAGGGGAAGTATGGAGCAGTACTTC.

CDR3 DNA: TGCAGTGCAGTACGGGGGGGCTACACCTTC. Encoded protein: CSAVRGGYTF. The V gene is TRBV20-1, the J gene TRBJ1-2, with D possibly matching TRBD1 (5 bases). Trimming removed 6 bases from V and 8 bases from J, with 10 bases in between. In germline, CDR1 is DFQATT, CDR2 SNEGSKA (reference sequence). The CDR3 covers 10 residues.